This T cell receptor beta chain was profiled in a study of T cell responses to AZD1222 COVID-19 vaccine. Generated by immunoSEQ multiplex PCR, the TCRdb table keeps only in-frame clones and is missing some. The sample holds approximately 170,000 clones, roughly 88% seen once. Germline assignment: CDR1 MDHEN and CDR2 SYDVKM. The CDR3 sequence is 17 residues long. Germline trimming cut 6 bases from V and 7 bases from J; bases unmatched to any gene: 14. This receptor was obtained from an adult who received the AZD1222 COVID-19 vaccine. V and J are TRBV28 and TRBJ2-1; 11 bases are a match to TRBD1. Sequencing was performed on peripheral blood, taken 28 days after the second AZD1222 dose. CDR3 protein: CASRRTPGQGGWNEQFF. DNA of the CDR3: TGTGCCAGCAGAAGGACACCGGGACAGGGGGGCTGGAATGAGCAGTTCTTC.